The next 7 T cell receptor beta chains were all read from a single sample in a study of T cell responses to AZD1222 COVID-19 vaccine. Clones were sequenced by immunoSEQ multiplex PCR, and TCRdb holds only the in-frame ones, with some missing. This repertoire shows under 200,000 clones, about 88% found once; its top ten account for 5.5%. Sequencing used peripheral blood, obtained on day 0 of AZD1222 vaccination. The receptors shown here come from an adult in good health.

This clone was detected only a few times. This rearrangement joins TRBV19 to TRBJ1-5, with TRBD1 matching 7 bases. The germline gives CDR1 LNHDA, CDR2 SQIVND (reference sequence). Trimming removed 4 bases from V and 5 bases from J; junction bases left unmatched: 8. The CDR3 length is 15 residues. The CDR3, as DNA: TGTGCCAGTAGTAGGACGACAGGGCCCCATCAGCCCCAGCATTTT. Amino acid sequence: CASSRTTGPHQPQHF.

V is TRBV9 and J is TRBJ2-2; D gene uncertain. The CDR3 has 13 amino acids. Germline loops: CDR1 SGDLS, CDR2 YYNGEE. V was clipped by 3 bases and J by 5 bases, with 8 bases between them. The CDR3 DNA sequence: TGTGCCAGCAGCGCCCAGGTAACCGGGGAGCTGTTTTTT. This encodes CASSAQVTGELFF. Based on the CDR3 plus reference TRBV9 and TRBJ2-2, the full variable domain is DSGVTQTPKHLITATGQRVTLRCSPRSGDLSVYWYQQSLDQGLQFLIQYYNGEERAKGNILERFSAQQFPDLHSELNLSSLELGDSALYFCASSAQVTGELFFGEGSRLTVL.

This chain joins TRBV14 and TRBJ1-1, with D possibly being TRBD1 (6 bases). Germline loops: CDR1 SGHDN, CDR2 FVKESK. The CDR3 covers 14 residues. V was trimmed by 1 base and J by 5 bases, leaving 11 bases between them. CDR3 in amino acids: CASSQVTGRTEAFF. DNA for the CDR3: TGTGCCAGCAGCCAAGTTACAGGGCGGACTGAAGCTTTCTTT.

A word on this clone: Germline and junction disagree at one end, which may indicate a read error. The chain carries TRBV10-3 and TRBJ1-3; no reliable D call. Germline loops: CDR1 ENHRY, CDR2 SYGVKD. The CDR3 extends over 14 amino acids. The CDR3 coding sequence is TGTGCCATCGGTGACGGGAGCTCTGGAAACACCATATATTTT. Its protein product is CAIGDGSSGNTIYF.

The chain employs TRBV10-3 and TRBJ1-4; weak D call: TRBD1 (5 bases). The CDR3 has 13 amino acids. Trimming took 6 bases from V and 7 from J, leaving 12 bases between them. Germline assignment: CDR1 ENHRY and CDR2 SYGVKD. This chain's CDR3 is CAISEGKSEKLFF. The CDR3 DNA is TGTGCCATCAGCGAGGGGAAAAGTGAAAAACTGTTTTTT.

V usage is TRBV5-4 and J usage is TRBJ2-2; 14 bases align to TRBD2. This CDR3 spans 19 amino acids. Unmatched junction bases numbered 13, after V lost 4 bases and J lost 5 bases. Germline CDR1 and CDR2: SGHNT and YYREEE (reference sequence). The CDR3 region is CASSPRTGLAGVRTGELFF. As DNA, the CDR3 is TGTGCCAGCAGCCCCCGCACGGGACTAGCGGGAGTTAGAACCGGGGAGCTGTTTTTT.

The genes are TRBV7-3 and TRBJ2-7; no definite D call. CDR1 is SGHTA and CDR2 is FQGTGA in the germline V gene. This CDR3 is built from 16 residues. Between the trimmed V and J ends, which lost 5 bases and 3 bases, there was a span of 20 bases. The CDR3 loop reads CASSPLASPLLYEQYF. CDR3 coding DNA: TGTGCCAGCAGCCCGCTCGCGAGCCCCCTTCTCTACGAGCAGTACTTC.